This T cell receptor (beta chain) was documented in a study of shared clonotypes between healthy human individuals. Findings and caveats of the study: Few donors limited the genetic and exposure-history diversity represented.

Of note for this clone: The antigen remains unidentified.

Clones were read by immunoSEQ multiplex PCR, and TCRdb kept only the in-frame ones, dropping some. This table has 1 million to 1.2 million clones, approximately 75% appearing once. The sequence was obtained from a man younger than 35 in good health. Some clones in this sample may be carry-over from other donors' samples. The specimen was memory CD4+ T cells from PBMCs. As for subset: CD45RA-negative fraction.

CDR3 nucleotide sequence: TGTGCCAGCAGCGTAGAGGGGGGGAAGACCCAGTACTTC. Translation: CASSVEGGKTQYF. The genes are TRBV9 and TRBJ2-5, with D possibly being TRBD2 (7 bases). This CDR3 has 13 amino acids. V lost 0 bases to trimming and J lost 6 bases, with 9 bases between them. Germline CDR1 reads SGDLS; CDR2 reads YYNGEE.